One and the same sample provided the 9 T cell receptor beta chains below, sequenced in a study of blood T cell repertoires in COVID-19. Sequencing used immunoSEQ multiplex PCR; TCRdb keeps in-frame clones, though not all of them. The top ten clones hold 6.5% to 9% of a sample with roughly 200,000 clones, approximately 85% of them seen once. The sample was peripheral blood. Receptors were obtained from a woman aged 55-70 years with acute or convalescent COVID-19.

J is TRBJ2-3 and V is TRBV9; a weak D match, TRBD1 (5 bases). V was cut by 0 bases and J by 6 bases, with 14 bases left in between. This CDR3 contains 15 residues. CDR1 and CDR2 from the germline V gene are SGDLS and YYNGEE. This CDR3 reads CASSVDYPPGDTQYF. In DNA form, the CDR3 reads TGTGCCAGCAGCGTAGACTACCCCCCAGGGGATACGCAGTATTTT.

The CDR3 spells CASSIGGPSGYTF. In DNA, the CDR3 is TGTGCCAGTAGTATCGGGGGTCCTTCGGGCTACACCTTC. This chain uses TRBV19 with TRBJ1-2; tentatively, D is TRBD1 (5 bases). The CDR3 is 13 residues long. Germline CDR1 and CDR2: LNHDA and SQIVND (reference sequence). V lost 3 bases, J lost 8 bases, and 13 bases lay in between. The entire variable domain, with the rest obtained from reference TRBV19 and TRBJ1-2, is as follows: DGGITQSPKYLFRKEGQNVTLSCEQNLNHDAMYWYRQDPGQGLRLIYYSQIVNDFQKGDIAEGYSVSREKKESFPLTVTSAQKNPTAFYLCASSIGGPSGYTFGSGTRLTVV.

Only one count was recorded for this clone. The J gene is TRBJ2-7, the V gene TRBV2; D remains ambiguous. The length of the CDR3 is 13 residues. Germline V lookup: CDR1 SNHLY, CDR2 FYNNEI. Trimming removed 4 bases at V and 0 bases at J, with 7 bases between. CDR3 protein: CASSAPLSYEQYF. The CDR3 coding sequence is TGTGCCAGCAGTGCCCCTCTCTCCTACGAGCAGTACTTC. The whole variable domain, remainder taken from reference TRBV2 and TRBJ2-7, is EPEVTQTPSHQVTQMGQEVILRCVPISNHLYFYWYRQILGQKVEFLVSFYNNEISEKSEIFDDQFSVERPDGSNFTLKIRSTKLEDSAMYFCASSAPLSYEQYFGPGTRLTVT.

The rearrangement uses TRBV28 and TRBJ2-5; 7 bases agree with TRBD1. Germline V gene data show CDR1 as MDHEN and CDR2 as SYDVKM. Trimming cost V 3 bases and J 5 bases; bases outside gene matches: 12. This CDR3 has 16 residues. The CDR3 DNA sequence: TGTGCCAGCAGTTTGCTAGGGGGCGTGGAGGAGGAGACCCAGTACTTC. Translating gives CASSLLGGVEEETQYF.

V usage is TRBV6-6 and J usage is TRBJ2-3; D is uncertain. Germline V gene sequence: CDR1 MNHNY, CDR2 SVGAGI (reference sequence). CDR3 length equals 12 residues. V was cut by 6 bases and J by 4 bases, with 8 bases left in between. CDR3 in amino acids: CASSPLPDTQYF. In nucleotides, the CDR3 is TGTGCCAGCAGCCCACTACCAGATACGCAGTATTTT.

V is TRBV5-4 and J is TRBJ1-2; D unclear. With 10 bases removed from V and 0 bases from J, the gap between germline ends came to 16 bases. The CDR3 is made up of 14 amino acids. CDR1 and CDR2 (germline): SGHNT, YYREEE (reference sequence). The CDR3 loop reads CAAAPELSNYGYTF. CDR3 nucleotides: TGTGCCGCTGCCCCGGAGCTATCTAACTATGGCTACACCTTC.

The chain uses TRBV7-2 and TRBJ2-2; the D gene is possibly TRBD2 (6 bases). The germline CDR1 and CDR2 sequences are SGHTA and FQGNSA. This CDR3 region has 13 residues. V lost 6 bases and J lost 7, with 12 bases in between. CDR3 region: CASSPGRGGELFF. CDR3 nucleotides: TGTGCCAGCAGTCCCGGGCGGGGCGGGGAGCTGTTTTTT.

This rearrangement joins TRBV14 to TRBJ2-7; D is uncertain. CDR3 length: 12 amino acids. Trimming took off 3 bases at V and 2 bases at J, with 5 bases between the two ends. Germline loops: CDR1 SGHDN, CDR2 FVKESK. CDR3 region: CASSHVPYEQYF. The DNA for the CDR3 is TGTGCCAGCAGCCACGTTCCCTACGAGCAGTACTTC.

The chain couples TRBV5-1 to TRBJ1-1; D remains ambiguous. V was clipped by 7 bases and J by 11 bases, with 18 bases between them. CDR3 size: 12 residues. Germline CDR1 is SGHRS and CDR2 is YFSETQ. DNA for the CDR3: TGCGCCAGCGGTCACGTCGGAGGAGAGGCTTTCTTT. It codes for CASGHVGGEAFF.